The 5 T cell receptor beta chains reported below all come from one sample, sequenced in a study of STAT5B mutations in CD4+ large granular lymphocyte leukemia. Profiling relied on immunoSEQ multiplex PCR, and the TCRdb table lists in-frame clones only, not all of them. The table has about 40,000 clones, around 81% seen once. Sequencing input: CD4+ T cells from blood buffy coats. The receptors originated from a human donor in good health.

This clone was seen only a few times. Other DNA sequences in the sample encode the same CDR3. This chain uses TRBV7-9 with TRBJ1-1; D remains unclear. The CDR3 is 14 amino acids. In germline, CDR1 is SEHNR, CDR2 FQNEAQ (reference sequence). V lost 1 base and J 1 base, leaving 7 bases between the germline ends. The CDR3 DNA is TGTGCCAGCAGCTTAGGTACTCAGAACACTGAAGCTTTCTTT. Protein sequence: CASSLGTQNTEAFF. Variable domain in full (rest from reference TRBV7-9 and TRBJ1-1): DTGVSQNPRHKITKRGQNVTFRCDPISEHNRLYWYRQTLGQGPEFLTYFQNEAQLEKSRLLSDRFSAERPKGSFSTLEIQRTEQGDSAMYLCASSLGTQNTEAFFGQGTRLTVV.

This chain connects TRBV2 to TRBJ2-5; no definite D call. This CDR3 is 15 amino acids long. CDR1 and CDR2 from the germline V gene are SNHLY and FYNNEI. V was shortened by 2 bases and J by 5 bases, with 15 bases between the two germline ends. The CDR3 is CASSEKEVARETQYF. The CDR3 DNA sequence: TGTGCCAGCAGTGAAAAGGAAGTAGCCCGGGAGACCCAGTACTTC.

The V gene is TRBV19, the J gene TRBJ1-1; no firm D call. V was clipped by 7 bases and J by 1 base, with 7 bases between them. This CDR3 has 12 amino acids. Germline V lookup: CDR1 LNHDA, CDR2 SQIVND (reference sequence). CDR3 sequence: CASMGGNTEAFF. The CDR3 region has the DNA TGTGCCAGTATGGGCGGGAACACTGAAGCTTTCTTT. Full variable domain (missing parts from reference TRBV19 and TRBJ1-1): DGGITQSPKYLFRKEGQNVTLSCEQNLNHDAMYWYRQDPGQGLRLIYYSQIVNDFQKGDIAEGYSVSREKKESFPLTVTSAQKNPTAFYLCASMGGNTEAFFGQGTRLTVV.

This chain connects TRBV30 to TRBJ2-2, with D tentatively TRBD2 (5 bases). V was shortened by 0 bases and J by 2 bases, with 7 bases between the two germline ends. The CDR3 sequence is 14 residues long. Germline-derived CDR1 and CDR2 are GTSNPN and SVGIG (reference sequence). This CDR3 reads CAWSVGVNTGELFF. The CDR3 DNA follows: TGTGCCTGGAGTGTGGGAGTCAACACCGGGGAGCTGTTTTTT.

This clone occurred once. This chain links TRBV18 with TRBJ2-7; the match to TRBD1 covers 9 bases. The CDR3 sequence is 15 residues long. The V and J ends lost 4 bases and 6 bases, in that order; junction bases with no gene match: 10. In germline, CDR1 is KGHSH, CDR2 LQKENI. The CDR3 loop is CASSLTPGQGGEQYF. CDR3 DNA: TGTGCCAGCTCACTTACCCCGGGACAGGGAGGCGAGCAGTACTTC.